A selection of T cell receptor beta chains follows, all from one sample in a study of untreated major depressive disorder. Profiled with immunoSEQ multiplex PCR; TCRdb holds only in-frame clones, not every one. The data contain roughly 25,000 clones, 90% to 95% of them singletons. The sample consisted of CD4+ T cells from PBMCs. These receptors were obtained from a woman aged 25-40 years with major depressive disorder. CDR3s include the opening cysteine and the closing phenylalanine or tryptophan. D genes are given only for firm matches. Only some rows state a clone size, as once, few, many or a class for expanded clones.

v_call	j_call	d_call	clone_size	cdr3_aa
TRBV5-1	TRBJ2-3	.	once	CASSLDPSTDTQYF
TRBV7-3	TRBJ2-1	.	.	CASSLTGNNEQFF
TRBV11-3	TRBJ1-1	.	.	CASSRTMNTEAFF
TRBV4-1	TRBJ2-2	TRBD2	.	CASSQGSGLKNTGELFF
TRBV28	TRBJ1-6	.	.	CASSSPGGRGSYNSPLHF
TRBV19	TRBJ2-7	.	.	CASSMARGVSEQYF
TRBV7-9	TRBJ2-5	.	.	CASSLNGETQYF
TRBV7-2	TRBJ1-3	.	.	CASSLGVGGNTIYF
TRBV6-5	TRBJ2-7	TRBD1	.	CASSGDSSYEQYF
TRBV4-2	TRBJ1-3	TRBD1	.	CASSLGGQGISSGNTIYF